Presented here are 32 T cell receptor beta chains from one specimen sequenced in a study of shared clonotypes between healthy human individuals. Profiled with immunoSEQ multiplex PCR; TCRdb holds only in-frame clones, not every one. The sample records under 2,000,000 clones, approximately 94% being singletons. CD8 cells regarded as naive lacked CD45RO, were positively chosen for CCR7, and omitted terminally differentiated effector memory CD45RA+ cells. Sample: naive CD8+ T cells sorted from blood. Receptor source: a young man in good health.

The rearrangement links TRBV13 to TRBJ2-7; a possible D gene is TRBD2 (5 bases). CDR3 length: 15 residues. Germline assignment: CDR1 PRHDT and CDR2 FYEKMQ (reference sequence). V was cut by 2 bases and J by 5 bases, with 16 bases left in between. The CDR3 spells CASSLSRGFLDEQYF. CDR3 DNA sequence: TGTGCCAGCAGCTTATCACGCGGGTTCCTAGACGAGCAGTACTTC.

This clone was found once. The V and J genes are TRBV4-1 and TRBJ2-7, with a possible D match to TRBD2 (7 bases). CDR3 length equals 17 residues. With 0 bases removed from V and 2 bases from J, the gap between germline ends came to 17 bases. Germline V CDR1 and CDR2: MGHRA, YSYEKL. CDR3 nucleotides: TGCGCCAGCAGCCAAGAGGGTCCGGGGGGCTACACCTACGAGCAGTACTTC. Its translation is CASSQEGPGGYTYEQYF.

The chain employs TRBV4-2 and TRBJ2-7; 10 bases fit TRBD2. CDR1 is LGHNA, CDR2 YNFKEQ, per germline. The J segment lost 4 bases and the V segment lost 0 bases, leaving 3 bases of the junction unmatched. The CDR3 loop spans 15 amino acids. CDR3 bases: TGTGCCAGCAGCCAAGAGGGGACTAGCGCATACGAGCAGTACTTC. Translating gives CASSQEGTSAYEQYF.

Concerning this clone: This sample also contains other DNA sequences that code for the same CDR3. This sequence joins TRBV13 and TRBJ1-5, with TRBD1 as a possible D gene (5 bases). Looked up from germline, CDR1 is PRHDT and CDR2 is FYEKMQ (reference sequence). V lost 2 bases and J 4 bases, leaving 6 bases between the germline ends. CDR3 length: 13 amino acids. The CDR3 spells CASSLQGNQPQHF. The CDR3 DNA sequence: TGTGCCAGCAGCTTACAGGGAAATCAGCCCCAGCATTTT.

As concerns this clone: Other DNA sequences in the same sample also yield this CDR3. This chain links TRBV5-6 with TRBJ2-7; weak D call: TRBD1 (6 bases). Trimming took off 4 bases at V and 3 bases at J, with 11 bases between the two ends. The CDR3 has 13 amino acids. Germline V gives CDR1 SGHDT, CDR2 YYEEEE. CDR3 sequence: CASSLGQLYEQYF. Written as DNA, the CDR3 is TGTGCCAGCAGCCTTGGACAGCTCTACGAGCAGTACTTC.

The V gene is TRBV19, the J gene TRBJ2-7; D ambiguous. V shed 5 bases and J shed 3 bases, with 11 bases lying between them. The CDR3 has 13 residues. Per germline, CDR1 LNHDA and CDR2 SQIVND (reference sequence). The CDR3 DNA reads as TGTGCCAGTAGTCCCCCCCAGAGCTACGAGCAGTACTTC. Translation gives CASSPPQSYEQYF.

As for this clone: The same CDR3 also results from other DNA sequences found in this sample. The chain's CDR3 is CASSLDASYEQYF. CDR3 bases: TGCGCCAGCAGCCTGGACGCCTCCTACGAGCAGTACTTC. The chain uses TRBV5-1 and TRBJ2-7; D unclear. V shed 4 bases and J shed 0 bases, with 8 bases lying between them. The CDR3 has 13 amino acids. Germline V lookup: CDR1 SGHRS, CDR2 YFSETQ.

The chain couples TRBV9 to TRBJ2-1; 7 nucleotides align to TRBD2. This CDR3 region has 13 residues. The ends lost 3 bases at V and 8 bases at J; junction bases unmatched: 5. CDR1 is SGDLS, CDR2 YYNGEE, per germline. The CDR3 DNA is TGTGCCAGCAGCGCGACTAGCCGGTATGAGCAGTTCTTC. This encodes CASSATSRYEQFF. The full variable domain, completed using reference TRBV9 and TRBJ2-1, is DSGVTQTPKHLITATGQRVTLRCSPRSGDLSVYWYQQSLDQGLQFLIQYYNGEERAKGNILERFSAQQFPDLHSELNLSSLELGDSALYFCASSATSRYEQFFGPGTRLTVL.

The chain employs TRBV9 and TRBJ2-1, with a weak D call TRBD2 (6 bases). Trimming stripped 4 bases from V and 9 bases from J, with 14 bases between. The CDR3 covers 13 residues. Per germline, CDR1 SGDLS and CDR2 YYNGEE. CDR3 in DNA: TGTGCCAGCAGCCAGACTAGTGGCGTTGAGCAGTTCTTC. Protein sequence: CASSQTSGVEQFF.

The chain carries TRBV7-2 and TRBJ1-6, with D uncertain. Germline values: CDR1 SGHTA, CDR2 FQGNSA. The CDR3 has 14 residues. V was trimmed by 3 bases and J by 5 bases, leaving 8 bases between them. The CDR3 sequence is CASSFPADNSPLHF. The DNA of the CDR3 is TGTGCCAGCAGCTTCCCGGCAGATAATTCACCCCTCCACTTT.

The chain carries TRBV30 and TRBJ1-5; TRBD1 matches at 10 bases. The germline CDR1 and CDR2 sequences are GTSNPN and SVGIG (reference sequence). The CDR3 is 14 amino acids. V dropped 3 bases and J dropped 7; count of bases not matched to a gene: 6. CDR3 sequence: CAWSSGQGLQPQHF. Written as DNA, the CDR3 is TGTGCCTGGAGCTCGGGACAGGGGTTACAGCCCCAGCATTTT. The variable domain in full, completed from reference TRBV30 and TRBJ1-5, reads SQTIHQWPATLVQPVGSPLSLECTVEGTSNPNLYWYRQAAGRGLQLLFYSVGIGQISSEVPQNLSASRPQDRQFILSSKKLLLSDSGFYLCAWSSGQGLQPQHFGDGTRLSIL.

The J gene is TRBJ2-7, the V gene TRBV6-5; no definite D call. The V gene lost 4 bases and the J gene lost 0 bases, with 10 bases spanning the gap. The CDR3 is 14 residues long. The germline CDR1 and CDR2 sequences are MNHEY and SVGAGI. The CDR3 protein is CASSLASSSYEQYF. The CDR3 region has the DNA TGTGCCAGCAGTTTAGCCTCGAGCTCCTACGAGCAGTACTTC.

In this sample, this clone turned up once. The chain is built from TRBV7-9 and TRBJ2-3, with 15 bases that match TRBD2. CDR1 is SEHNR, CDR2 FQNEAQ, per germline (reference sequence). This CDR3 has 19 amino acids. V was pared by 5 bases and J by 0 bases, with 9 bases of the junction left unmatched. CDR3 DNA sequence: TGTGCCAGCAGCGACCCAGGACTAGCGGGGGGGACTAGCACAGATACGCAGTATTTT. Protein product: CASSDPGLAGGTSTDTQYF.

The chain is built from TRBV9 and TRBJ1-1; D call uncertain. The V gene lost 5 bases and the J gene lost 1 base, with 9 bases spanning the gap. The CDR3 has 13 residues. Per germline, CDR1 SGDLS and CDR2 YYNGEE. CDR3 bases: TGTGCCAGCAGGGCGGGCGGGAACACTGAAGCTTTCTTT. Protein sequence: CASRAGGNTEAFF.

CDR3 nucleotides: TGTGCCAGCAGCGACGGCTTAAATCAGCCCCAGCATTTT. It encodes CASSDGLNQPQHF. The chain couples TRBV13 to TRBJ1-5, with D unresolved. Deletions cut 5 bases from V and 4 bases from J, with 9 bases between. CDR1 is PRHDT, CDR2 FYEKMQ, per germline (reference sequence). CDR3 length: 13 residues.

The gene calls are TRBV5-1 and TRBJ1-1; TRBD1 is a possible D gene (6 bases). Germline V gene lookup returns CDR1 SGHRS and CDR2 YFSETQ. This CDR3 is built from 14 residues. V was cut by 3 bases and J by 5 bases, with 14 bases left in between. The CDR3 sequence is CASSWEQGGTEAFF. Here the CDR3 DNA reads TGCGCCAGCAGCTGGGAACAGGGAGGAACTGAAGCTTTCTTT.

The gene calls are TRBV5-1 and TRBJ2-2, with D possibly being TRBD2 (6 bases). CDR1 and CDR2 from the germline V gene are SGHRS and YFSETQ. CDR3 size: 12 residues. The CDR3 DNA reads as TGCGCTACTGCGGGGTACACCGGGGAGCTGTTTTTT. It specifies CATAGYTGELFF.

This sequence joins TRBV29-1 and TRBJ2-3; D is uncertain. CDR1 is SQVTM, CDR2 ANQGSEA, per germline. This CDR3 contains 14 residues. V was trimmed by 4 bases and J by 4 bases, leaving 15 bases between them. The CDR3 protein is CSVGTLPDPDTQYF. CDR3 sequence (DNA): TGCAGCGTTGGGACGCTGCCTGACCCAGATACGCAGTATTTT.

Regarding this clone: Other DNA sequences from this sample encode an identical CDR3 as well. The chain is built from TRBV4-1 and TRBJ2-7; D may be TRBD1 (5 bases). The ends were cut back, 1 base at V and 1 base at J, with 11 bases in the middle. Germline loops: CDR1 MGHRA, CDR2 YSYEKL. CDR3 size: 15 residues. For the CDR3, the DNA is TGCGCCAGCAGCCAAGTCGGTGACAGTTCCTACGAGCAGTACTTC. As protein: CASSQVGDSSYEQYF.

The gene calls are TRBV29-1 and TRBJ1-2; D is ambiguous. V was pared by 6 bases and J by 4 bases, with 9 bases between. There are 11 residues in the CDR3. Germline V lookup: CDR1 SQVTM, CDR2 ANQGSEA. DNA for the CDR3: TGCAGCGTCCTACAGAGCTATGGCTACACCTTC. Translating it yields CSVLQSYGYTF. The variable domain in full, completed from reference TRBV29-1 and TRBJ1-2, reads SAVISQKPSRDICQRGTSLTIQCQVDSQVTMMFWYRQQPGQSLTLIATANQGSEATYESGFVIDKFPISRPNLTFSTLTVSNMSPEDSSIYLCSVLQSYGYTFGSGTRLTVV.

This CDR3 reads CASSPSGTVDNEQFF. The CDR3 DNA follows: TGTGCCAGCAGCCCTTCCGGGACGGTGGACAATGAGCAGTTCTTC. V usage is TRBV9 and J usage is TRBJ2-1; the D gene could be TRBD1 or TRBD2 (5 bases each). Trimming cost V 4 bases and J 5 bases, with 16 bases left between them. The CDR3 spans 15 residues. Germline V gene lookup returns CDR1 SGDLS and CDR2 YYNGEE.

V usage is TRBV27 and J usage is TRBJ2-3; TRBD2 might be the D (6 bases). Trimming stripped 5 bases from V and 3 bases from J, with 21 bases between. CDR1 is MNHEY, CDR2 SMNVEV, per germline (reference sequence). This CDR3 region has 17 residues. In DNA, the CDR3 is TGTGCCAGCAGTCTAAAATACCCGGGACTCCAGACAGATACGCAGTATTTT. It yields the protein CASSLKYPGLQTDTQYF.

J is TRBJ1-2 and V is TRBV5-4; D is uncertain. The CDR3 length is 13 residues. Trimming left V 5 bases short and J 6 bases short, with 14 bases between. CDR1 and CDR2 from the germline V gene are SGHNT and YYREEE (reference sequence). CDR3 protein: CASSPDQVDGYTF. CDR3 DNA sequence: TGTGCCAGCAGTCCTGACCAGGTCGATGGCTACACCTTC.

To note about this clone: The sample has other DNA sequences that encode this CDR3 too. The chain is built from TRBV5-1 and TRBJ2-7; D is unclear. The germline CDR1 and CDR2 sequences are SGHRS and YFSETQ. Trimming shortened V by 4 bases and J by 4 bases, and 12 bases separated the two germline ends. The CDR3 extends over 13 amino acids. The CDR3 loop reads CASSPDRGYEQYF. CDR3 DNA sequence: TGCGCCAGCAGCCCGGACCGCGGATACGAGCAGTACTTC.

The chain links TRBV19 to TRBJ1-2, with D uncertain. Germline V gives CDR1 LNHDA, CDR2 SQIVND (reference sequence). CDR3 length: 13 residues. The ends were cut back, 2 bases at V and 10 bases at J, with 14 bases in the middle. In nucleotides, the CDR3 is TGTGCCAGTAGTATACTCCCGGACTCTTTCTACACCTTC. This encodes CASSILPDSFYTF.

The chain uses TRBV27 and TRBJ1-2, with no clear D. Germline values: CDR1 MNHEY, CDR2 SMNVEV (reference sequence). The V and J ends lost 8 bases and 4 bases respectively, with 14 bases between them. The CDR3 is 13 amino acids. In DNA form, the CDR3 reads TGTGCCAGCCGGGATGGATTCGCCTATGGCTACACCTTC. This gives the protein CASRDGFAYGYTF.

The gene calls are TRBV11-3 and TRBJ2-1; perhaps TRBD2 as D (6 bases). The CDR3 has 17 amino acids. V was trimmed by 1 base and J by 5 bases, leaving 18 bases between them. Germline assignment: CDR1 SGHNT and CDR2 YENEEA. The CDR3 DNA sequence: TGTGCCAGCAGCTTAGGGTACTCGGAGGGCCCCGACAATGAGCAGTTCTTC. This encodes CASSLGYSEGPDNEQFF.

V usage is TRBV27 and J usage is TRBJ2-7; D uncertain. V lost 6 bases and J lost 3, with 21 bases in between. The CDR3 totals 16 residues. Germline V lookup: CDR1 MNHEY, CDR2 SMNVEV (reference sequence). This CDR3 is CASSPTPEAIDYEQYF. The DNA of the CDR3 is TGTGCCAGCAGCCCAACCCCGGAAGCTATAGACTACGAGCAGTACTTC.

Regarding this clone: Other DNA variants within this sample encode the same CDR3. The chain carries TRBV7-9 and TRBJ2-2, with a possible D match to TRBD2 (6 bases). From germline, CDR1 is SEHNR and CDR2 FQNEAQ (reference sequence). The CDR3 sequence is 16 residues long. Trimming left V 2 bases short and J 1 base short, with 11 bases between. CDR3 bases: TGTGCCAGCAGCTTAACACTGGGAGGGAACACCGGGGAGCTGTTTTTT. It encodes CASSLTLGGNTGELFF.

This clone was seen a single time. This rearrangement joins TRBV7-6 to TRBJ2-7, with 9 bases matching TRBD2. Trimming at V came to 5 bases and at J to 6 bases, leaving 14 bases not matched to a gene. In germline, CDR1 is SGHVS, CDR2 FNYEAQ. The CDR3 runs 16 residues. The CDR3 DNA is TGTGCCAGCAGCCTCATGGTTAGCGGGAGCCTAATCGAGCAGTACTTC. Translation gives CASSLMVSGSLIEQYF.

In this sample, this clone turned up once. V is TRBV28 and J is TRBJ2-2; D might be TRBD1 (5 bases). CDR3 length equals 14 residues. Germline-derived CDR1 and CDR2 are MDHEN and SYDVKM. V lost 6 bases and J 0 bases, leaving 8 bases between the germline ends. The CDR3 nucleotides read TGTGCCAGCAGGTGGGGCGCGAACACCGGGGAGCTGTTTTTT. It specifies CASRWGANTGELFF. Based on the CDR3 plus reference TRBV28 and TRBJ2-2, the full variable domain is DVKVTQSSRYLVKRTGEKVFLECVQDMDHENMFWYRQDPGLGLRLIYFSYDVKMKEKGDIPEGYSVSREKKERFSLILESASTNQTSMYLCASRWGANTGELFFGEGSRLTVL.

This clone was observed once. The chain's CDR3 is CASSEYSGPNTGELFF. For the CDR3, the DNA is TGTGCCAGCAGTGAGTACAGCGGGCCTAACACCGGGGAGCTGTTTTTT. This chain uses TRBV6-1 with TRBJ2-2, with a weak D call TRBD2 (6 bases). Trimming left V 3 bases short and J 2 bases short, with 13 bases between. The CDR3 length is 16 residues. Germline CDR1 reads MNHNS; CDR2 reads SASEGT.